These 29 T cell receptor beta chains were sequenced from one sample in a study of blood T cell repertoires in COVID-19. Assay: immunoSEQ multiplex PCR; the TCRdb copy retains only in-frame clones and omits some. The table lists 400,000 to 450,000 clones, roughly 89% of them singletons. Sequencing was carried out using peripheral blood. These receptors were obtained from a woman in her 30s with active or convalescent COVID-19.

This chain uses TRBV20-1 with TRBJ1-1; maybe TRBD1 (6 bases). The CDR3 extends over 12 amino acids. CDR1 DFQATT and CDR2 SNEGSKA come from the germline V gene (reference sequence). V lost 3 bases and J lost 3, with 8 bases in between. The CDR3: CSASRTDTEAFF. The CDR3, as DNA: TGCAGTGCTAGTAGGACAGACACTGAAGCTTTCTTT.

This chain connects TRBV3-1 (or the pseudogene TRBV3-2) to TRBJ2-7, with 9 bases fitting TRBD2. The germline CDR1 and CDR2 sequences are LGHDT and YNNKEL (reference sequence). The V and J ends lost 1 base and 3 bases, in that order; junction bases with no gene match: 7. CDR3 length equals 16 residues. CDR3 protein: CASSQVGRTSDYEQYF. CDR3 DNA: TGTGCCAGCAGCCAAGTTGGTCGGACTAGCGACTACGAGCAGTACTTC.

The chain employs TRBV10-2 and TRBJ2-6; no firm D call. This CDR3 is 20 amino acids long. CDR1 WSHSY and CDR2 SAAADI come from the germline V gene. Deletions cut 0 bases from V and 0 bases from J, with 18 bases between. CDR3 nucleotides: TGCGCCAGCAGTGAGTCGAGTCCTGCCTCACCCCGCTCTGGGGCCAACGTCCTGACTTTC. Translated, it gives CASSESSPASPRSGANVLTF.

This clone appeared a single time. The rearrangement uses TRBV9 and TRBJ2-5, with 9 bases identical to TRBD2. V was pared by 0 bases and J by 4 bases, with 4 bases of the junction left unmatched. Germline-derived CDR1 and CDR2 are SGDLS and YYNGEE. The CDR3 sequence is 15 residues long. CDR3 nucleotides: TGTGCCAGCAGCGTAGGCCTAGCGGGAATAGAGACCCAGTACTTC. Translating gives CASSVGLAGIETQYF.

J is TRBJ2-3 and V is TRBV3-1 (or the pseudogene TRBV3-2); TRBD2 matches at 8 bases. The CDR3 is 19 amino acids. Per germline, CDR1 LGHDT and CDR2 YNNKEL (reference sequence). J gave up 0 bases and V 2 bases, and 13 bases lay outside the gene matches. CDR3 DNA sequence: TGTGCCAGCAGCCAAACAGGATCGGGGGGGCGCTTTAGCACAGATACGCAGTATTTT. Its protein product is CASSQTGSGGRFSTDTQYF.

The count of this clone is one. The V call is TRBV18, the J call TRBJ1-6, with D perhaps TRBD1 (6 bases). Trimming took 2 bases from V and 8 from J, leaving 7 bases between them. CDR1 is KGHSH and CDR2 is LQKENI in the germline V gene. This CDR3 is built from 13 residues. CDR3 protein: CASSPNRDSPLHF. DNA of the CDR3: TGTGCCAGCTCACCAAACAGGGATTCACCCCTCCACTTT.

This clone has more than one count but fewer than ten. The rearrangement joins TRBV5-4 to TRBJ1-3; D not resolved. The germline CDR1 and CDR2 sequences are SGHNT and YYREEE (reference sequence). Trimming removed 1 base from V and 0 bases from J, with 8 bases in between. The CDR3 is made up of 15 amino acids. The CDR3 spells CASSLSVDSGNTIYF. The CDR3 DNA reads TGTGCCAGCAGCTTGAGCGTAGACTCTGGAAACACCATATATTTT. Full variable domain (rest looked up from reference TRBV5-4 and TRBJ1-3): ETGVTQSPTHLIKTRGQQVTLRCSSQSGHNTVSWYQQALGQGPQFIFQYYREEENGRGNFPPRFSGLQFPNYSSELNVNALELDDSALYLCASSLSVDSGNTIYFGEGSWLTVV.

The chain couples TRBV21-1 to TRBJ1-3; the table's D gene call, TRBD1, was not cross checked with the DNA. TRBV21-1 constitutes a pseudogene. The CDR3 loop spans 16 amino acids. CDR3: CASSSPDRDPGNTIYF. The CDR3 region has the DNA TGTGCCAGCAGCAGCCCTGACAGGGACCCTGGAAACACCATATATTTT.

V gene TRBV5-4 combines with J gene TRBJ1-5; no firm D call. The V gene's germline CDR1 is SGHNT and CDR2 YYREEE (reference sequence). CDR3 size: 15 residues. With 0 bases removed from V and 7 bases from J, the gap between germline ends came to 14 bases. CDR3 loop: CASSLDAGIAQPQHF. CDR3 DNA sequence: TGTGCCAGCAGCTTGGACGCGGGTATTGCCCAGCCCCAGCATTTT.

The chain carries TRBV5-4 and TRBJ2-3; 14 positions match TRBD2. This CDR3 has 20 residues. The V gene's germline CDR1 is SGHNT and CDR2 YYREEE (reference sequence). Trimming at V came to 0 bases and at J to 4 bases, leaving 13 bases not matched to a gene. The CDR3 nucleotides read TGTGCCAGCAGCTTGGATCCTTGTCAGGGGGGACTAGCGGGAGCAGATACGCAGTATTTT. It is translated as CASSLDPCQGGLAGADTQYF.

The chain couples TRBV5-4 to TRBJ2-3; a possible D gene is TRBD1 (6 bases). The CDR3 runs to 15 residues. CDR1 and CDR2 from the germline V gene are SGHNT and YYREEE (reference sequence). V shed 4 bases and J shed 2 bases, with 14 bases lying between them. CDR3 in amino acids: CASSNPRGDTDTQYF. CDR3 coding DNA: TGTGCCAGCAGCAACCCCAGGGGCGACACAGATACGCAGTATTTT. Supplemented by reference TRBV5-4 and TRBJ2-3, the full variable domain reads ETGVTQSPTHLIKTRGQQVTLRCSSQSGHNTVSWYQQALGQGPQFIFQYYREEENGRGNFPPRFSGLQFPNYSSELNVNALELDDSALYLCASSNPRGDTDTQYFGPGTRLTVL.

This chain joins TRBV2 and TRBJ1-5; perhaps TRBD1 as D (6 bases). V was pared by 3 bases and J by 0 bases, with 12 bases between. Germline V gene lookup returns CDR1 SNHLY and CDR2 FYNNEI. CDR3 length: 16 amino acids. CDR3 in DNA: TGTGCCAGCAGTGATAGTAGGACAGCTAGCAATCAGCCCCAGCATTTT. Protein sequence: CASSDSRTASNQPQHF. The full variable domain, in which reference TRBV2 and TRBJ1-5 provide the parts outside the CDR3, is EPEVTQTPSHQVTQMGQEVILRCVPISNHLYFYWYRQILGQKVEFLVSFYNNEISEKSEIFDDQFSVERPDGSNFTLKIRSTKLEDSAMYFCASSDSRTASNQPQHFGDGTRLSIL.

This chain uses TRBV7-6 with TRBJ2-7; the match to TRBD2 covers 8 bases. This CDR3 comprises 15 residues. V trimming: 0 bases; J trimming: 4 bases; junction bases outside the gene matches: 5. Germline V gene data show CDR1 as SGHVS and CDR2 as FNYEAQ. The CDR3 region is CASSLALAGRYEQYF. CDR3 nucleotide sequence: TGTGCCAGCAGCTTAGCTTTAGCGGGAAGGTACGAGCAGTACTTC.

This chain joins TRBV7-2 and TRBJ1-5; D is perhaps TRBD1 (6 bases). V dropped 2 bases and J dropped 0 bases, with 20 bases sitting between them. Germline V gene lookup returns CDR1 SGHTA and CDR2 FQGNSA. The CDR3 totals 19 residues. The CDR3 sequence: CASSLSSGVPDDSNQPQHF. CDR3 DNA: TGTGCCAGCAGCTTATCGTCAGGGGTTCCTGATGATAGCAATCAGCCCCAGCATTTT.

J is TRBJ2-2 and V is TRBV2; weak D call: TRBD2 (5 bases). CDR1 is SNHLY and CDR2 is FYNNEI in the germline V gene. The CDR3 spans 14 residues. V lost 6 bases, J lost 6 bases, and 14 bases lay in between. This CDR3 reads CASRPTLVSGELFF. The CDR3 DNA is TGTGCCAGCAGGCCTACACTAGTTTCCGGGGAGCTGTTTTTT.

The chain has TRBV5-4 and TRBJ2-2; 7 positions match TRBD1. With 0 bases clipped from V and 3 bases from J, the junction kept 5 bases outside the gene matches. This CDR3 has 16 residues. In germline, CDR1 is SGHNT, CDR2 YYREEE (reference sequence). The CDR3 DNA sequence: TGTGCCAGCAGCTTGGTTGGACAGGAATACACCGGGGAGCTGTTTTTT. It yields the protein CASSLVGQEYTGELFF.

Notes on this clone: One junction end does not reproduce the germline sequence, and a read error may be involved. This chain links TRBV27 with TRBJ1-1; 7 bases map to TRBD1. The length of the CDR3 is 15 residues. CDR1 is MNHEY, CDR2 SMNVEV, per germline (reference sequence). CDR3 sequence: CASSISGGMSTEAFF. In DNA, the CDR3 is TGTGCCAGCAGTATATCAGGGGGTATGAGTACTGAAGCTTTCTTT.

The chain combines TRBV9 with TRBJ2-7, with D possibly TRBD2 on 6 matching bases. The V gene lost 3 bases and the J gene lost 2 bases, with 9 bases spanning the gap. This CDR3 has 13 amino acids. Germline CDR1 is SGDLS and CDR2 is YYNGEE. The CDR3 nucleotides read TGTGCCAGCAGCGCGGGAGTTACCTACGAGCAGTACTTC. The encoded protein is CASSAGVTYEQYF. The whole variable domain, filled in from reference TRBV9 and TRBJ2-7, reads DSGVTQTPKHLITATGQRVTLRCSPRSGDLSVYWYQQSLDQGLQFLIQYYNGEERAKGNILERFSAQQFPDLHSELNLSSLELGDSALYFCASSAGVTYEQYFGPGTRLTVT.

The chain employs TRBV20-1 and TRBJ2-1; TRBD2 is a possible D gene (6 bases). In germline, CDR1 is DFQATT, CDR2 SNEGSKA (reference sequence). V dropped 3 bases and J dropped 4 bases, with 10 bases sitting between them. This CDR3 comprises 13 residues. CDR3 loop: CSASLAAYNEQFF. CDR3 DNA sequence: TGCAGTGCTAGTTTAGCGGCGTACAATGAGCAGTTCTTC.

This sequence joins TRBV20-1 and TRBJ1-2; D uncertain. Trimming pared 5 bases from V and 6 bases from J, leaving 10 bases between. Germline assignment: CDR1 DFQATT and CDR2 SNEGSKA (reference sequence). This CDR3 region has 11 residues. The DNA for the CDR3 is TGCAGTGCTCTGGAGGTTAATGGCTACACCTTC. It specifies CSALEVNGYTF.

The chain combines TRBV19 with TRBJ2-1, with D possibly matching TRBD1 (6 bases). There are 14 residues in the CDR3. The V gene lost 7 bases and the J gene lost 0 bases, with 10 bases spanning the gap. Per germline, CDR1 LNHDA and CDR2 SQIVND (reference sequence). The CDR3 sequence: CASTPDSSYNEQFF. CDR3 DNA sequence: TGTGCCAGTACCCCGGACAGCTCCTACAATGAGCAGTTCTTC. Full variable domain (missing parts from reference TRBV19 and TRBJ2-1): DGGITQSPKYLFRKEGQNVTLSCEQNLNHDAMYWYRQDPGQGLRLIYYSQIVNDFQKGDIAEGYSVSREKKESFPLTVTSAQKNPTAFYLCASTPDSSYNEQFFGPGTRLTVL.

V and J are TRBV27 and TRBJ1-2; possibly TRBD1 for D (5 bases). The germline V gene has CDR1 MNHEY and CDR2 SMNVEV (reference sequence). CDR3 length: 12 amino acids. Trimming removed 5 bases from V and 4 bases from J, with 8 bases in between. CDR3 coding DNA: TGTGCCAGCAGTGGGGGAGGCTATGGCTACACCTTC. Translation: CASSGGGYGYTF.

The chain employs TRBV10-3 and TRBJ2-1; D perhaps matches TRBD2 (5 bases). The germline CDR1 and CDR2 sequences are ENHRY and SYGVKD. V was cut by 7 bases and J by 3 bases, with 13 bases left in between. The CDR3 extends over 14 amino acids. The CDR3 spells CAIKLDGNYNEQFF. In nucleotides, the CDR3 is TGTGCCATCAAACTGGACGGGAACTACAATGAGCAGTTCTTC.

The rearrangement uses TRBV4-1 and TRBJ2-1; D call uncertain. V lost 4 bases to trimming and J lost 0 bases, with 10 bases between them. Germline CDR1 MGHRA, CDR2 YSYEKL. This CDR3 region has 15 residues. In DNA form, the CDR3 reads TGCGCCAGCAGCCTAGCTCTAGACTCCTACAATGAGCAGTTCTTC. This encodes CASSLALDSYNEQFF.

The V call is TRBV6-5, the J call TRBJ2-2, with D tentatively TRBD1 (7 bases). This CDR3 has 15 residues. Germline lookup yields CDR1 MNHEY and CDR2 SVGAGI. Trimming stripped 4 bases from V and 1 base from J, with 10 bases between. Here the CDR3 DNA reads TGTGCCAGCAGTTGGAGGGGGCAGAACACCGGGGAGCTGTTTTTT. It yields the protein CASSWRGQNTGELFF.

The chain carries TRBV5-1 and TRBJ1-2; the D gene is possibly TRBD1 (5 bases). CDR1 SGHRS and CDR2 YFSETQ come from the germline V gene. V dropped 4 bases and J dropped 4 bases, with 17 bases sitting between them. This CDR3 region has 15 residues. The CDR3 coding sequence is TGCGCCAGCAGCCCAGATGGGGGGGAATTCTATGGCTACACCTTC. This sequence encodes CASSPDGGEFYGYTF.

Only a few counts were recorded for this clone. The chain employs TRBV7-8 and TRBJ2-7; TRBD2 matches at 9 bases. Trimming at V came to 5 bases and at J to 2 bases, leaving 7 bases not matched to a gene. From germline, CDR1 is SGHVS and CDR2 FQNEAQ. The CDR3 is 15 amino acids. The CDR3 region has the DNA TGTGCCAGCAGCCTGACTAGCGGAGGTGCCTACGAGCAGTACTTC. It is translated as CASSLTSGGAYEQYF.

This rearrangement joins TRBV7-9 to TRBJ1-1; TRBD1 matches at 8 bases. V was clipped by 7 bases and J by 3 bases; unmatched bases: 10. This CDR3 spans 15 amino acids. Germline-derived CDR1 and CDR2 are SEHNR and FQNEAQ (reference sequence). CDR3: CASTYQGAGDTEAFF. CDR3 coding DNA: TGTGCCAGCACATACCAGGGGGCTGGGGACACTGAAGCTTTCTTT.

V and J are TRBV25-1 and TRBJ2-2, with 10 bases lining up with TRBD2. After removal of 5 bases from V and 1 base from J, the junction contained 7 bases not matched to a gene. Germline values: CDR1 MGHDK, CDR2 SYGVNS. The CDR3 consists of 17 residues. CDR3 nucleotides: TGTGCCAGCAGTCCGCTAGCGGGAGAGGGGAACACCGGGGAGCTGTTTTTT. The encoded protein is CASSPLAGEGNTGELFF.